This T cell receptor beta chain stems from a study of T cells in localized non-small cell lung cancer. Assay: immunoSEQ multiplex PCR; the TCRdb copy retains only in-frame clones and omits some. Seen here are over 1,000 clones, more than 20% observed once, and the top ten hold roughly 8%. Regarding the study as a whole: When the top 100 tumor clones were examined, a median about 60 of them also appeared in the adjacent lung, which was paired and uninvolved. Heterogeneity stays possible, as sequencing covered only one tumor region. Uninvolved adjacent lung showed peak T cell clonality, exceeding tumor. Blood T cell density predicted longer survival; adjacent-lung clonality, shorter.

Note on this clone: Its specificity is not known.

V dropped 4 bases and J dropped 1 base, with 19 bases sitting between them. Per germline, CDR1 SGHRS and CDR2 YFSETQ. This CDR3 has 17 amino acids. This specimen consisted of lung tumor tissue, obtained before any cancer treatment. This chain connects TRBV5-1 to TRBJ2-3, with a possible D match to TRBD2 (5 bases). The sequence derives from a male donor aged 60 or older with stage II lung adenocarcinoma. The CDR3 region is CASSTYSLASGTDTQYF. The CDR3 DNA is TGCGCCAGCAGCACCTACTCTCTAGCCAGCGGCACAGATACGCAGTATTTT.